These 30 T cell receptor beta chains were sequenced from one sample in a study of T cell responses to AZD1222 COVID-19 vaccine. Method: immunoSEQ multiplex PCR; TCRdb's copy keeps in-frame clones and lacks some. The sample has about 150,000 clones, over 90% seen once; the top ten hold approximately 1.5%. Material: peripheral blood, obtained 28 days after the second AZD1222 dose. These receptors were collected from an adult who received the AZD1222 COVID-19 vaccine.

The chain employs TRBV30 and TRBJ2-5; D is possibly TRBD2 (6 bases). The CDR3 covers 14 residues. Trimming removed 4 bases at V and 5 bases at J, with 17 bases between. Germline CDR1 reads GTSNPN; CDR2 reads SVGIG (reference sequence). The CDR3 loop reads CAWIRGAGMETQYF. The CDR3 DNA reads TGTGCCTGGATCCGGGGCGCGGGGATGGAGACCCAGTACTTC.

The V call is TRBV24-1, the J call TRBJ1-5; a weak D match, TRBD1 (5 bases). V shed 4 bases and J shed 4 bases, with 13 bases lying between them. Germline V gene lookup returns CDR1 KGHDR and CDR2 SFDVKD. The CDR3 sequence is 15 residues long. In DNA, the CDR3 is TGTGCCACCAGTGAAAGTGACAGCCAAAATCAGCCCCAGCATTTT. Amino acid sequence: CATSESDSQNQPQHF.

The rearrangement uses TRBV7-2 and TRBJ1-5, with D maybe TRBD1 (5 bases). Trimming took 3 bases from V and 3 from J, leaving 12 bases between them. Per the germline V gene, CDR1 is SGHTA and CDR2 is FQGNSA. The CDR3 runs to 15 residues. In DNA, the CDR3 is TGTGCCAGCAGCTTCGACAGCCGCCCCAATCAGCCCCAGCATTTT. Its protein product is CASSFDSRPNQPQHF.

The chain has TRBV6-6 and TRBJ1-2; TRBD1 might be the D (5 bases). CDR1 and CDR2 (germline): MNHNY, SVGAGI (reference sequence). The CDR3 has 14 amino acids. The V end lost 6 bases, the J end lost 5 bases, and 16 bases lay between the germline ends. CDR3 nucleotides: TGTGCCAGCAGAGAGGCCGGGACGGAGTATGGCTACACCTTC. Translated: CASREAGTEYGYTF.

This chain connects TRBV30 to TRBJ2-2, with TRBD2 matching over 7 bases. With 6 bases clipped from V and 4 bases from J, the junction kept 14 bases outside the gene matches. The CDR3 has 16 residues. Germline V CDR1 and CDR2: GTSNPN, SVGIG (reference sequence). Here the CDR3 DNA reads TGTGCCTGCAATACTAACGGGAGGCGAAGCACCGGGGAGCTGTTTTTT. Protein: CACNTNGRRSTGELFF.

The chain links TRBV6-4 to TRBJ2-1; the D gene could be TRBD1 or TRBD2 (5 bases each). This CDR3 contains 13 residues. Germline assignment: CDR1 MRHNA and CDR2 SNTAGT. The V end was cut by 6 bases, the J end by 6 bases, with 12 bases between. DNA for the CDR3: TGTGCCAGCAGAAGGGACGGAGGCAATGAGCAGTTCTTC. Translated, it gives CASRRDGGNEQFF.

Only one count was recorded for this clone. V and J are TRBV30 and TRBJ1-2, with 10 bases lining up with TRBD1. V was pared by 1 base and J by 11 bases, with 13 bases of the junction left unmatched. The CDR3 is 15 amino acids. The V gene's germline CDR1 is GTSNPN and CDR2 SVGIG (reference sequence). CDR3 amino acids: CAWSATPPDRGMYTF. The DNA of the CDR3 is TGTGCCTGGAGTGCCACCCCCCCGGACAGGGGGATGTACACCTTC. The full variable domain, in which reference TRBV30 and TRBJ1-2 provide the parts outside the CDR3, is SQTIHQWPATLVQPVGSPLSLECTVEGTSNPNLYWYRQAAGRGLQLLFYSVGIGQISSEVPQNLSASRPQDRQFILSSKKLLLSDSGFYLCAWSATPPDRGMYTFGSGTRLTVV.

The chain is built from TRBV7-9 and TRBJ2-5; D gene uncertain. This CDR3 spans 16 amino acids. Trimming removed 5 bases at V and 1 base at J, with 17 bases between. Germline V gives CDR1 SEHNR, CDR2 FQNEAQ (reference sequence). The CDR3, as DNA: TGTGCCAGCAGCCATGACTCACTCGTTGCCCAAGAGACCCAGTACTTC. It codes for CASSHDSLVAQETQYF.

J is TRBJ1-2 and V is TRBV27; 7 bases map to TRBD1. The CDR3 has 13 residues. Germline lookup yields CDR1 MNHEY and CDR2 SMNVEV (reference sequence). V lost 8 bases to trimming and J lost 4 bases; unmatched junction nucleotides: 7. The CDR3 coding sequence is TGTGCCAGCGGTCGGGACAGAAGCTATGGCTACACCTTC. Residues: CASGRDRSYGYTF.

The J gene is TRBJ2-7, the V gene TRBV4-2, with TRBD2 as a possible D gene (5 bases). V lost 5 bases to trimming and J lost 9 bases, with 14 bases between them. Germline-derived CDR1 and CDR2 are LGHNA and YNFKEQ. The CDR3 loop spans 12 amino acids. The CDR3 DNA sequence: TGTGCCAGCAGCTCGAATGGGAGCTGGCAGTACTTC. Its protein product is CASSSNGSWQYF.

The V gene is TRBV27, the J gene TRBJ1-1; perhaps TRBD1 as D (5 bases). Germline V gene data show CDR1 as MNHEY and CDR2 as SMNVEV (reference sequence). The germline V and J ends were trimmed by 7 bases and 4 bases, with 16 bases remaining between them. The CDR3 loop spans 14 amino acids. The CDR3 is CASNLIGGGTEAFF. CDR3 DNA sequence: TGTGCCAGCAACCTAATTGGGGGTGGCACTGAAGCTTTCTTT.

The chain has TRBV10-3 and TRBJ1-4; D not resolved. The germline V gene has CDR1 ENHRY and CDR2 SYGVKD. Trimming shortened V by 6 bases and J by 3 bases, and 5 bases separated the two germline ends. The CDR3 has 12 amino acids. In DNA form, the CDR3 reads TGTGCCATCAGGGGTTCTAATGAAAAACTGTTTTTT. Its translation is CAIRGSNEKLFF.

The chain recombines TRBV6-1 with TRBJ1-2; tentatively, D is TRBD1 (5 bases). Germline-derived CDR1 and CDR2 are MNHNS and SASEGT. Trimming took 0 bases from V and 0 from J, leaving 8 bases between them. This CDR3 region has 15 residues. The CDR3 nucleotides read TGTGCCAGCAGTGAAGCGCCAGGGCCTAACTATGGCTACACCTTC. Residues: CASSEAPGPNYGYTF.

V usage is TRBV6-5 and J usage is TRBJ1-2, with D unresolved. The V gene's germline CDR1 is MNHEY and CDR2 SVGAGI. This CDR3 contains 10 residues. V lost 7 bases, J lost 6 bases, and 6 bases lay in between. The CDR3 nucleotides are TGTGCCAGCACCTCGGATGGCTACACCTTC. Its translation is CASTSDGYTF.

The gene calls are TRBV19 and TRBJ2-5; 9 bases line up with TRBD2. V dropped 6 bases and J dropped 5; count of bases not matched to a gene: 19. Germline V gene sequence: CDR1 LNHDA, CDR2 SQIVND (reference sequence). This CDR3 is built from 18 residues. The chain's CDR3 is CASSPLGGAGGPRETQYF. CDR3 sequence (DNA): TGTGCCAGTAGCCCCCTCGGAGGGGCGGGAGGGCCCCGTGAGACCCAGTACTTC.

The chain joins TRBV24-1 to TRBJ2-1, with 7 nucleotides matching TRBD2. CDR3 size: 11 residues. V shed 12 bases and J 7 bases; nucleotides not matched to a gene: 5. Germline V lookup: CDR1 KGHDR, CDR2 SFDVKD. CDR3 DNA: TGTGCCGCCGGAGCGGGGAATGAGCAGTTCTTC. Its translation is CAAGAGNEQFF.

This chain uses TRBV25-1 with TRBJ2-5; 8 positions match TRBD2. Trimming took 7 bases from V and 1 from J; bases not matched to a gene: 8. There are 15 residues in the CDR3. Per the germline V gene, CDR1 is MGHDK and CDR2 is SYGVNS. The CDR3 bases are TGTGCCAGCACAGAGGGCGGGGGGCTCCAAGAGACCCAGTACTTC. It specifies CASTEGGGLQETQYF.

This sequence joins TRBV28 and TRBJ1-6; D ambiguous. The CDR3 spans 12 residues. The V gene lost 7 bases and the J gene lost 8 bases, with 9 bases spanning the gap. CDR1 MDHEN and CDR2 SYDVKM come from the germline V gene. The CDR3 DNA reads TGTGCCAGCACCCAAAGGGATTCACCCCTCCACTTT. Translated, it gives CASTQRDSPLHF.

This sequence joins TRBV29-1 and TRBJ1-2; no reliable D call. Germline values: CDR1 SQVTM, CDR2 ANQGSEA. The CDR3 sequence is 11 residues long. V lost 4 bases to trimming and J lost 8 bases, with 11 bases between them. This CDR3 is CSVVEEGGYTF. The CDR3 nucleotides are TGCAGCGTTGTCGAAGAGGGCGGCTACACCTTC.

This chain connects TRBV19 to TRBJ1-2; tentative D call: TRBD1 (5 bases). This CDR3 spans 12 amino acids. From germline, CDR1 is LNHDA and CDR2 SQIVND (reference sequence). V was cut by 10 bases and J by 8 bases, with 17 bases left in between. CDR3 in amino acids: CATRDGLFGYTF. In nucleotides, the CDR3 is TGTGCCACTCGGGACGGTCTCTTCGGCTACACCTTC.

A word on this clone: The same CDR3 is also encoded by other DNA sequences in this sample. J is TRBJ1-3 and V is TRBV9; D gene unclear. Trimming pared 0 bases from V and 0 bases from J, leaving 7 bases between. This CDR3 is 15 amino acids long. The germline gives CDR1 SGDLS, CDR2 YYNGEE. This CDR3 reads CASSVGSSSGNTIYF. For the CDR3, the DNA is TGTGCCAGCAGCGTAGGAAGTAGCTCTGGAAACACCATATATTTT.

This clone is a singleton in its sample. This chain joins TRBV4-2 and TRBJ2-6, with a possible D match to TRBD2 (5 bases). Germline CDR1 reads LGHNA; CDR2 reads YNFKEQ. This CDR3 contains 16 residues. V was clipped by 1 base and J by 2 bases, with 9 bases between them. The CDR3 loop reads CASSQGEGAGANVLTF. The CDR3 DNA follows: TGTGCCAGCAGCCAAGGTGAGGGAGCTGGGGCCAACGTCCTGACTTTC.

This rearrangement joins TRBV3-1 (or the pseudogene TRBV3-2) to TRBJ2-1; the D gene is possibly TRBD2 (6 bases). The germline gives CDR1 LGHDT, CDR2 YNNKEL (reference sequence). V shed 0 bases and J shed 8 bases, with 14 bases lying between them. The length of the CDR3 is 15 residues. CDR3 DNA: TGTGCCAGCAGCCAAGAAGGACTATCGTACGATGAGCAGTTCTTC. Translated, it gives CASSQEGLSYDEQFF.

This chain joins TRBV3-1 (or the pseudogene TRBV3-2) and TRBJ1-1; D is possibly TRBD1 (6 bases). Deletions cut 1 base from V and 3 bases from J, with 12 bases between. Looked up from germline, CDR1 is LGHDT and CDR2 is YNNKEL (reference sequence). The CDR3 extends over 15 amino acids. In DNA, the CDR3 is TGTGCCAGCAGCCAAGTCGGACAGAAGCACACTGAAGCTTTCTTT. This codes for CASSQVGQKHTEAFF.

The chain joins TRBV18 to TRBJ1-4, with 7 nucleotides matching TRBD1. The CDR3 covers 16 residues. With 0 bases clipped from V and 5 bases from J, the junction kept 6 bases outside the gene matches. CDR1 KGHSH and CDR2 LQKENI come from the germline V gene. CDR3 DNA: TGTGCCAGCTCACCACCGAACAGGGGTCAAAATGAAAAACTGTTTTTT. It translates to CASSPPNRGQNEKLFF.

J is TRBJ1-4 and V is TRBV4-1; D is unclear. CDR3 size: 17 residues. Looked up from germline, CDR1 is MGHRA and CDR2 is YSYEKL. Between the trimmed V and J ends, which lost 0 bases and 0 bases, there was a span of 11 bases. For the CDR3, the DNA is TGCGCCAGCAGCCAAGACAGTGCGGGAGCAACTAATGAAAAACTGTTTTTT. As protein: CASSQDSAGATNEKLFF.

This clone was recorded only once. The chain links TRBV28 to TRBJ2-1, with 9 bases that match TRBD2. Losses at the gene ends were 2 bases for V and 3 bases for J; bases not matched to a gene: 2. The CDR3 covers 15 residues. CDR1 and CDR2 from the germline V gene are MDHEN and SYDVKM. The CDR3 DNA reads TGTGCCAGCAGTTTACTAGCGGGAAACTACAATGAGCAGTTCTTC. It encodes CASSLLAGNYNEQFF.

The CDR3 sequence is CAISGRPNTEAFF. CDR3 DNA: TGTGCCATCAGCGGGAGACCGAACACTGAAGCTTTCTTT. This chain links TRBV10-3 with TRBJ1-1; D is unresolved. This CDR3 is 13 amino acids long. Germline V lookup: CDR1 ENHRY, CDR2 SYGVKD. Trimming took 6 bases from V and 1 from J, leaving 9 bases between them.

The chain employs TRBV6-5 and TRBJ2-3, with D possibly TRBD2 on 6 matching bases. Germline-derived CDR1 and CDR2 are MNHEY and SVGAGI. This CDR3 comprises 13 residues. V lost 10 bases, J lost 1 base, and 12 bases lay in between. CDR3 nucleotide sequence: TGTGCCACCAACTGGGGGGGCACAGATACGCAGTATTTT. Its protein is CATNWGGTDTQYF.

This sequence joins TRBV5-4 and TRBJ2-5, with D possibly being TRBD2 (6 bases). This CDR3 spans 13 amino acids. The V end lost 5 bases, the J end lost 6 bases, and 14 bases lay between the germline ends. Germline CDR1 is SGHNT and CDR2 is YYREEE (reference sequence). The CDR3 loop is CASSFPGLKTQYF. CDR3 nucleotides: TGTGCCAGCAGTTTCCCGGGACTGAAGACCCAGTACTTC. The complete variable domain, with remaining parts taken from reference TRBV5-4 and TRBJ2-5, reads ETGVTQSPTHLIKTRGQQVTLRCSSQSGHNTVSWYQQALGQGPQFIFQYYREEENGRGNFPPRFSGLQFPNYSSELNVNALELDDSALYLCASSFPGLKTQYFGPGTRLLVL.